Shown below are 29 T cell receptor beta chains from a single sample sequenced in a study of OX40 agonist ivuxolimab in advanced cancers. Assay: immunoSEQ multiplex PCR; the TCRdb copy retains only in-frame clones and omits some. This table has over 85,000 clones, about 79% appearing once. This specimen was CD4+ or CD8+ T cells sorted from blood, taken in a trial of the OX40 agonist ivuxolimab. These receptor sequences come from an adult with an advanced solid tumor such as melanoma, head and neck, liver or kidney cancer.

The J gene is TRBJ1-5, the V gene TRBV28, with D possibly being TRBD1 (6 bases). Between the trimmed V and J ends, which lost 2 bases and 10 bases, there was a span of 15 bases. Germline V gives CDR1 MDHEN, CDR2 SYDVKM. The CDR3 has 14 residues. In nucleotides, the CDR3 is TGTGCCAGCAGTTTACCACAGGGAAGTCGTCCCCAGCATTTT. Its translation is CASSLPQGSRPQHF. The full variable domain, completed using reference TRBV28 and TRBJ1-5, is DVKVTQSSRYLVKRTGEKVFLECVQDMDHENMFWYRQDPGLGLRLIYFSYDVKMKEKGDIPEGYSVSREKKERFSLILESASTNQTSMYLCASSLPQGSRPQHFGDGTRLSIL.

This rearrangement joins TRBV4-3 to TRBJ2-3, with unresolved D. CDR3 length: 14 amino acids. Trimming shortened V by 0 bases and J by 3 bases, and 7 bases separated the two germline ends. Per the germline V gene, CDR1 is LGHNA and CDR2 is YSLEER. This CDR3 is CASSQEFRTDTQYF. CDR3 DNA sequence: TGCGCCAGCAGCCAAGAATTCAGAACAGATACGCAGTATTTT.

The rearrangement links TRBV25-1 to TRBJ2-5; D gene uncertain. V was shortened by 2 bases and J by 1 base, with 8 bases between the two germline ends. Germline lookup yields CDR1 MGHDK and CDR2 SYGVNS. CDR3 length: 14 residues. As DNA, the CDR3 is TGTGCCAGCAGTGAAATGAAGCGCCAAGAGACCCAGTACTTC. This codes for CASSEMKRQETQYF.

This chain connects TRBV19 to TRBJ2-1, with 9 bases identical to TRBD2. Trimming took 3 bases from V and 5 from J; bases not matched to a gene: 5. Germline V CDR1 and CDR2: LNHDA, SQIVND (reference sequence). The CDR3 has 15 amino acids. The CDR3 DNA reads TGTGCCAGTAGTATCGGCGGGGGGGCTCACAATGAGCAGTTCTTC. Protein: CASSIGGGAHNEQFF.

The chain recombines TRBV5-1 with TRBJ2-2, with D perhaps matching TRBD2 (5 bases). The CDR3 sequence is 15 residues long. Trimming stripped 0 bases from V and 1 base from J, with 7 bases between. Looked up from germline, CDR1 is SGHRS and CDR2 is YFSETQ. CDR3 in amino acids: CASSLAGLNTGELFF. DNA for the CDR3: TGCGCCAGCAGCTTGGCGGGATTGAACACCGGGGAGCTGTTTTTT.

Many counts were recorded for this clone. The chain couples TRBV28 to TRBJ1-2; D is perhaps TRBD1 (6 bases). The V gene's germline CDR1 is MDHEN and CDR2 SYDVKM. The germline V and J ends were trimmed by 3 bases and 4 bases, with 15 bases remaining between them. The CDR3 extends over 15 amino acids. For the CDR3, the DNA is TGTGCCAGCAGTTTCCCGGACAGTACGGGCTATGGCTACACCTTC. It translates to CASSFPDSTGYGYTF.

This chain joins TRBV4-1 and TRBJ2-3; 8 bases fit TRBD2. The V segment lost 4 bases and the J segment 3 bases; nucleotides outside the gene matches: 15. CDR3 length equals 18 residues. Germline CDR1 and CDR2: MGHRA and YSYEKL. CDR3 amino acids: CASSLLSGAGVRTDTQYF. The CDR3 DNA reads as TGCGCCAGCAGCCTCCTCTCGGGAGCGGGAGTTCGGACAGATACGCAGTATTTT.

J is TRBJ2-1 and V is TRBV9; the D is unclear. V lost 4 bases, J lost 2 bases, and 7 bases lay in between. This CDR3 has 13 amino acids. From germline, CDR1 is SGDLS and CDR2 YYNGEE. The CDR3 DNA is TGTGCCAGCAGCCCCCGTCCCTACAATGAGCAGTTCTTC. Translating it yields CASSPRPYNEQFF.

The chain has TRBV5-1 and TRBJ2-1; possibly TRBD1 for D (6 bases). CDR1 SGHRS and CDR2 YFSETQ come from the germline V gene. CDR3 length: 14 amino acids. V shed 0 bases and J shed 5 bases, with 9 bases lying between them. The CDR3 loop is CASSLDRADNEQFF. DNA for the CDR3: TGCGCCAGCAGCTTGGACAGGGCGGACAATGAGCAGTTCTTC.

The chain links TRBV19 to TRBJ2-1; 9 bases are shared with TRBD2. V was clipped by 5 bases and J by 9 bases; unmatched bases: 20. CDR1 and CDR2 from the germline V gene are LNHDA and SQIVND (reference sequence). This CDR3 has 18 residues. The chain's CDR3 is CASSVSGGGLAGDTEQFF. In DNA form, the CDR3 reads TGTGCCAGTAGTGTAAGCGGGGGCGGGTTAGCGGGGGACACTGAGCAGTTCTTC.

V usage is TRBV19 and J usage is TRBJ1-1, with 7 bases matching TRBD1. The CDR3 sequence is 14 residues long. V lost 3 bases and J lost 4; bases outside the gene matches: 5. Germline lookup yields CDR1 LNHDA and CDR2 SQIVND (reference sequence). The chain's CDR3 is CASSIPGGGTEAFF. DNA of the CDR3: TGTGCCAGTAGTATCCCAGGGGGGGGCACTGAAGCTTTCTTT.

V and J are TRBV7-2 and TRBJ2-5; TRBD2 is a possible D gene (6 bases). CDR1 is SGHTA and CDR2 is FQGNSA in the germline V gene. CDR3 length: 14 amino acids. With 4 bases removed from V and 0 bases from J, the gap between germline ends came to 9 bases. The CDR3 region is CASSSRGNQETQYF. The DNA for the CDR3 is TGTGCCAGCAGCTCCCGGGGGAACCAAGAGACCCAGTACTTC.

The chain has TRBV6-1 and TRBJ1-1, with D unresolved. This CDR3 has 13 amino acids. Germline-derived CDR1 and CDR2 are MNHNS and SASEGT. V was clipped by 6 bases and J by 2 bases, with 10 bases between them. The CDR3 spells CASRMVLNTEAFF. Here the CDR3 DNA reads TGTGCCAGCAGGATGGTCCTAAACACTGAAGCTTTCTTT.

This clone was counted once. The chain employs TRBV30 and TRBJ2-3; 8 nucleotides agree with TRBD2. Germline values: CDR1 GTSNPN, CDR2 SVGIG (reference sequence). The trim removed 3 bases at V and 2 bases at J, leaving 7 bases unmatched. The CDR3 length is 15 residues. The CDR3 loop reads CAWSVIAGSTDTQYF. For the CDR3, the DNA is TGTGCCTGGAGCGTGATAGCGGGGTCCACAGATACGCAGTATTTT.

The chain is built from TRBV28 and TRBJ2-2; TRBD2 is a possible D gene (7 bases). Germline V gene lookup returns CDR1 MDHEN and CDR2 SYDVKM. V was clipped by 8 bases and J by 4 bases, with 14 bases between them. This CDR3 region has 14 residues. CDR3 sequence: CASEVGGRTGELFF. DNA of the CDR3: TGTGCCAGCGAAGTGGGGGGGCGCACCGGGGAGCTGTTTTTT.

This clone was picked up one time. The chain couples TRBV18 to TRBJ2-5; the D gene is possibly TRBD2 (7 bases). Germline assignment: CDR1 KGHSH and CDR2 LQKENI. The length of the CDR3 is 15 residues. The V gene lost 3 bases and the J gene lost 4 bases, with 15 bases spanning the gap. CDR3 region: CASSPAGAKGETQYF. CDR3 nucleotide sequence: TGTGCCAGCTCACCGGCGGGGGCTAAAGGAGAGACCCAGTACTTC.

This clone was seen just once. V is TRBV5-1 and J is TRBJ1-4; the D is unclear. The V end lost 3 bases, the J end lost 0 bases, and 6 bases lay between the germline ends. CDR1 and CDR2 (germline): SGHRS, YFSETQ. The length of the CDR3 is 14 residues. CDR3 sequence: CASSSGTTNEKLFF. In DNA, the CDR3 is TGCGCCAGCAGCTCCGGGACAACTAATGAAAAACTGTTTTTT.

This rearrangement joins TRBV7-2 to TRBJ1-5; D gene unclear. V gave up 3 bases and J gave up 4 bases, with 10 bases separating them. Per the germline V gene, CDR1 is SGHTA and CDR2 is FQGNSA. This CDR3 has 14 residues. CDR3 DNA: TGTGCCAGCAGCTTGAGGGTTTTAAATCAGCCCCAGCATTTT. Amino acids: CASSLRVLNQPQHF.

This clone was counted between two and nine times. The chain combines TRBV29-1 with TRBJ1-2, with 7 nucleotides matching TRBD1. Per germline, CDR1 SQVTM and CDR2 ANQGSEA. This CDR3 has 12 residues. Trimming at V came to 6 bases and at J to 3 bases, leaving 4 bases not matched to a gene. The chain's CDR3 is CSVEGQHYGYTF. The DNA of the CDR3 is TGCAGCGTGGAGGGACAGCACTATGGCTACACCTTC. Using reference TRBV29-1 and TRBJ1-2 for the parts outside the CDR3, the full variable domain is SAVISQKPSRDICQRGTSLTIQCQVDSQVTMMFWYRQQPGQSLTLIATANQGSEATYESGFVIDKFPISRPNLTFSTLTVSNMSPEDSSIYLCSVEGQHYGYTFGSGTRLTVV.

The J gene is TRBJ1-2, the V gene TRBV30, with D unclear. This CDR3 contains 12 residues. Trimming shortened V by 2 bases and J by 0 bases, and 4 bases separated the two germline ends. CDR1 GTSNPN and CDR2 SVGIG come from the germline V gene (reference sequence). The CDR3 coding sequence is TGTGCCTGGAGTAACGCTAACTATGGCTACACCTTC. It specifies CAWSNANYGYTF.

J is TRBJ1-2 and V is TRBV19; maybe TRBD1 (6 bases). Germline V gene sequence: CDR1 LNHDA, CDR2 SQIVND (reference sequence). The ends were cut back, 5 bases at V and 6 bases at J, with 13 bases in the middle. This CDR3 has 13 residues. The CDR3 DNA sequence: TGTGCCAGTAGTCCCACGGCAGGGGATGGCTACACCTTC. It translates to CASSPTAGDGYTF.

This chain joins TRBV28 and TRBJ2-2, with a tentative D call TRBD2 (6 bases). The CDR3 is 13 amino acids. Germline V gives CDR1 MDHEN, CDR2 SYDVKM. V gave up 10 bases and J gave up 4 bases, with 13 bases separating them. In DNA form, the CDR3 reads TGTGCCACGAAGGAGGGAGGCACCGGGGAGCTGTTTTTT. Its protein product is CATKEGGTGELFF.

The chain joins TRBV2 to TRBJ2-5; unclear D gene. Germline-derived CDR1 and CDR2 are SNHLY and FYNNEI. The CDR3 consists of 14 residues. The V end was cut by 3 bases, the J end by 4 bases, with 12 bases between. The DNA of the CDR3 is TGTGCCAGCAGTGATTTGGGTCTCGGAGAGACCCAGTACTTC. Its translation is CASSDLGLGETQYF.

The chain carries TRBV11-2 and TRBJ2-5; maybe TRBD1 (6 bases). V gave up 4 bases and J gave up 7 bases, with 13 bases separating them. From germline, CDR1 is SGHAT and CDR2 FQNNGV. This CDR3 spans 13 amino acids. The CDR3 coding sequence is TGTGCCAGCAGCTCCCAGGGGTCGGGGACCCAGTACTTC. Protein product: CASSSQGSGTQYF.

The rearrangement joins TRBV19 to TRBJ1-2; D unclear. Germline V CDR1 and CDR2: LNHDA, SQIVND (reference sequence). The length of the CDR3 is 14 residues. The V gene lost 7 bases and the J gene lost 1 base, with 13 bases spanning the gap. The CDR3 region is CASKPLVRNYGYTF. The DNA for the CDR3 is TGTGCCAGTAAACCCCTGGTGCGTAACTATGGCTACACCTTC. Using reference TRBV19 and TRBJ1-2 for the parts outside the CDR3, the full variable domain is DGGITQSPKYLFRKEGQNVTLSCEQNLNHDAMYWYRQDPGQGLRLIYYSQIVNDFQKGDIAEGYSVSREKKESFPLTVTSAQKNPTAFYLCASKPLVRNYGYTFGSGTRLTVV.

The V call is TRBV7-2, the J call TRBJ2-7, with D perhaps matching TRBD2 (5 bases). CDR3 length: 14 residues. Trimming cost V 2 bases and J 4 bases, with 12 bases left between them. Per germline, CDR1 SGHTA and CDR2 FQGNSA. CDR3 nucleotides: TGTGCCAGCAGCTTAATCGGTGGGGAGTACGAGCAGTACTTC. Its protein is CASSLIGGEYEQYF.

The chain has TRBV10-2 and TRBJ2-7; D not resolved. The CDR3 spans 14 residues. The V end was cut by 3 bases, the J end by 1 base, with 10 bases between. Germline V lookup: CDR1 WSHSY, CDR2 SAAADI. DNA for the CDR3: TGCGCCAGCAGTGATGGGGTTCCATCCTACGAGCAGTACTTC. It is translated as CASSDGVPSYEQYF.

V gene TRBV7-3 combines with J gene TRBJ1-4; TRBD1 might be the D (5 bases). Germline V CDR1 and CDR2: SGHTA, FQGTGA. The V end lost 3 bases, the J end lost 5 bases, and 13 bases lay between the germline ends. The CDR3 extends over 15 amino acids. As DNA, the CDR3 is TGTGCCAGCAGCTTGGGGCCGGCCCGAAATGAAAAACTGTTTTTT. This translates into CASSLGPARNEKLFF.

The CDR3 DNA sequence: TGTGCCAGCAGATGGACGGGGAAAGAGACCCAGTACTTC. It specifies CASRWTGKETQYF. The V call is TRBV7-9, the J call TRBJ2-5; maybe TRBD2 (5 bases). This CDR3 spans 13 amino acids. Deletions cut 6 bases from V and 3 bases from J, with 11 bases between. Germline CDR1 reads SEHNR; CDR2 reads FQNEAQ (reference sequence).